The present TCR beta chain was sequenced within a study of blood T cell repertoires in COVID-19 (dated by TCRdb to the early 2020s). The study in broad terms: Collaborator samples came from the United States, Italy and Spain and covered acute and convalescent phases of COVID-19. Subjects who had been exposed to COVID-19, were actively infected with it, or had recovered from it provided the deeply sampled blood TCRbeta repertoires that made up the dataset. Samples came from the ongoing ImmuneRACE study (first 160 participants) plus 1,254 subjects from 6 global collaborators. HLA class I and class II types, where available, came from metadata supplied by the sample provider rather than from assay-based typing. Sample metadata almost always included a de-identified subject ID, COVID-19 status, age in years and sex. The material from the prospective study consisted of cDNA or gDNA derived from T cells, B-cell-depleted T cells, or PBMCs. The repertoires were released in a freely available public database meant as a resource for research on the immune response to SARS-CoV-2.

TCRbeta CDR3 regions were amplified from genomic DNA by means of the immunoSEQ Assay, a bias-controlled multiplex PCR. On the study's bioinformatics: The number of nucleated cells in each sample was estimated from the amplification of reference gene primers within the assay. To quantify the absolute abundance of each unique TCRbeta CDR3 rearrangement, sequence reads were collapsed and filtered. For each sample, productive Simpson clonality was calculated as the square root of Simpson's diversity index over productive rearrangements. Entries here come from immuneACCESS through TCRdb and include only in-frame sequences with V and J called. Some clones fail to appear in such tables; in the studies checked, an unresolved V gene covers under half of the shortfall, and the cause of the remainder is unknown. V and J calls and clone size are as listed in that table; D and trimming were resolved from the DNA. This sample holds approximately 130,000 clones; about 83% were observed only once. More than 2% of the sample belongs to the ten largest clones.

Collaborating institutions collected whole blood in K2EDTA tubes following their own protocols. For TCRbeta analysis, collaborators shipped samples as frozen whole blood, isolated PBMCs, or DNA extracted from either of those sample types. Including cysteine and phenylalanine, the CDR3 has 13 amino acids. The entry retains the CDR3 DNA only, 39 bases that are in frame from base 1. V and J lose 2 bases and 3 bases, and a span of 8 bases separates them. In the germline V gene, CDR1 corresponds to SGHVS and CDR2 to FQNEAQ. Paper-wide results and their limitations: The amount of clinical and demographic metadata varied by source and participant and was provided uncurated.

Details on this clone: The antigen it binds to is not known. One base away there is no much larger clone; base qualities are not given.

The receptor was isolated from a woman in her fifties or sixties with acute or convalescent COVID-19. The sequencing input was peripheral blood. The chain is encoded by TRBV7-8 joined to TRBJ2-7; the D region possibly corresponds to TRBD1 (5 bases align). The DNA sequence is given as TGTGCCAGCAGCTTAACAGGTATCTACGAGCAGTACTTC. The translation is CASSLTGIYEQYF.